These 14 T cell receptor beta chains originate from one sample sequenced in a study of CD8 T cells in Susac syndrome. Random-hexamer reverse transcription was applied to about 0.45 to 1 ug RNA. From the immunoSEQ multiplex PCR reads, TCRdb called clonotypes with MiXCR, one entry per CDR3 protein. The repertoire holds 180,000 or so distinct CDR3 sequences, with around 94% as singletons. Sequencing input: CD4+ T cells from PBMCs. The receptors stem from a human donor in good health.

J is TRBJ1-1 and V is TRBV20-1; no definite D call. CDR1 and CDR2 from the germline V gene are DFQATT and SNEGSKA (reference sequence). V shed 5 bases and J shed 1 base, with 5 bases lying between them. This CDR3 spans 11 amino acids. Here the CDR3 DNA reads TGCAGTGCTCGGAGGAACACTGAAGCTTTCTTT. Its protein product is CSARRNTEAFF.

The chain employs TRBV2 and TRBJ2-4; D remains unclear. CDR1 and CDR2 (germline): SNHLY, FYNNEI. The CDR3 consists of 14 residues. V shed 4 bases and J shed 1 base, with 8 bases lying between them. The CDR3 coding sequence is TGTGCCAGCAGTGGTTACGGGGCCAAAAACATTCAGTACTTC. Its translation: CASSGYGAKNIQYF.

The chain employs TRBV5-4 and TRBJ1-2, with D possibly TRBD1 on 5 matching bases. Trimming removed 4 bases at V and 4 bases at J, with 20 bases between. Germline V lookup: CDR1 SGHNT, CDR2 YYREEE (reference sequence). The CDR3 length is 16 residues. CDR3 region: CASSGTGPVPIYGYTF. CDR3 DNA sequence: TGTGCCAGCAGCGGAACAGGCCCAGTCCCCATCTATGGCTACACCTTC. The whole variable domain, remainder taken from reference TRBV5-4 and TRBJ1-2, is ETGVTQSPTHLIKTRGQQVTLRCSSQSGHNTVSWYQQALGQGPQFIFQYYREEENGRGNFPPRFSGLQFPNYSSELNVNALELDDSALYLCASSGTGPVPIYGYTFGSGTRLTVV.

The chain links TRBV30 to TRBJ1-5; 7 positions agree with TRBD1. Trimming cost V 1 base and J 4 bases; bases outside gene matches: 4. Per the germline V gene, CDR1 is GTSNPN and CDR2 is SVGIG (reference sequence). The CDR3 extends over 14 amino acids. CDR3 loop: CAWSAGTANQPQHF. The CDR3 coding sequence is TGTGCCTGGAGTGCCGGGACAGCGAATCAGCCCCAGCATTTT.

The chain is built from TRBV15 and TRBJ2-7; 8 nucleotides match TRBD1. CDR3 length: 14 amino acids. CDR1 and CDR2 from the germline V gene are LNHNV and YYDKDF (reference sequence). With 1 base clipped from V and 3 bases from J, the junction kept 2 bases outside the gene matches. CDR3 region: CATSRAGGNYEQYF. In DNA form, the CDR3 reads TGTGCCACCAGCAGAGCAGGGGGCAACTACGAGCAGTACTTC. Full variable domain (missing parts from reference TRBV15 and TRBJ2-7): DAMVIQNPRYQVTQFGKPVTLSCSQTLNHNVMYWYQQKSSQAPKLLFHYYDKDFNNEADTPDNFQSRRPNTSFCFLDIRSPGLGDTAMYLCATSRAGGNYEQYFGPGTRLTVT.

CDR3 sequence reads: CASSSTNTGELFF. CDR3 coding DNA: TGTGCCAGCAGCTCAACGAACACCGGGGAGCTGTTTTTT. The V and J genes are TRBV7-2 and TRBJ2-2; D is uncertain. The CDR3 consists of 13 residues. Deletions cut 4 bases from V and 0 bases from J, with 3 bases between. Germline V CDR1 and CDR2: SGHTA, FQGNSA.

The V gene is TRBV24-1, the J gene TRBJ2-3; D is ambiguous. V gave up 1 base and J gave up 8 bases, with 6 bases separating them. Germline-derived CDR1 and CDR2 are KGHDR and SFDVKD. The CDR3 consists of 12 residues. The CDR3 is CATSDLIGTQYF. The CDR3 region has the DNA TGTGCCACCAGTGATTTAATCGGTACGCAGTATTTT.

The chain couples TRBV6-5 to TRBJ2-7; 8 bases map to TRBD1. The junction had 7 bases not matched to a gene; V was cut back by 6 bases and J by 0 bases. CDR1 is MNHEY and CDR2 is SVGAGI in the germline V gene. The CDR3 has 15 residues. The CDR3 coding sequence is TGTGCCAGCAGGCCCGGGACAGGAAGCTCCTACGAGCAGTACTTC. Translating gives CASRPGTGSSYEQYF.

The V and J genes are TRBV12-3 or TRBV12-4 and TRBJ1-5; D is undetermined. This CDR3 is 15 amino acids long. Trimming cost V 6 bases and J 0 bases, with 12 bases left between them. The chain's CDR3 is CASSRAGHSNQPQHF. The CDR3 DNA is TGTGCCAGCAGCCGCGCTGGCCATAGCAATCAGCCCCAGCATTTT.

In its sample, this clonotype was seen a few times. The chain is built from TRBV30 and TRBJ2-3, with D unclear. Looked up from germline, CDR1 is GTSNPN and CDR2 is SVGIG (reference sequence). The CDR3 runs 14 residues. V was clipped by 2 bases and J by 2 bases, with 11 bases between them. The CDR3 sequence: CAWSIYGPTDTQYF. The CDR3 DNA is TGTGCCTGGAGTATTTACGGCCCCACAGATACGCAGTATTTT.

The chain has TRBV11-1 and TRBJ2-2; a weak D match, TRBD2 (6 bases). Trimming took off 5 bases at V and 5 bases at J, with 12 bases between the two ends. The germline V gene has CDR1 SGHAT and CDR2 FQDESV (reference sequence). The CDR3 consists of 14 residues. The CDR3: CASSRTAGTGELFF. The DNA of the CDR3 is TGTGCCAGCAGCAGGACCGCGGGGACCGGGGAGCTGTTTTTT.

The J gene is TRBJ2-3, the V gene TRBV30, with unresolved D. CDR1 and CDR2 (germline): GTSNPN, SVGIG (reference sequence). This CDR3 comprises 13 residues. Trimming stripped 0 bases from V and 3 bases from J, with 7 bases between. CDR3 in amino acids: CAWSVIPTDTQYF. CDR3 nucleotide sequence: TGTGCCTGGAGTGTAATACCTACAGATACGCAGTATTTT.

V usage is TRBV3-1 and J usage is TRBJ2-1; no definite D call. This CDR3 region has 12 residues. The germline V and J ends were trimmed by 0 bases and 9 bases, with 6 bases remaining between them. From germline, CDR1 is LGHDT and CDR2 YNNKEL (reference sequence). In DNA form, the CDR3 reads TGTGCCAGCAGCCAAGATTCTGTTGAGCAGTTCTTC. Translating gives CASSQDSVEQFF.

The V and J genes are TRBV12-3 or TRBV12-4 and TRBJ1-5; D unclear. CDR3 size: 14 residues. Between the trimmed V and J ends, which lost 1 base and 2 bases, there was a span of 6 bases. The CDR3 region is CASSLVAGNQPQHF. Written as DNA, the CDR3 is TGTGCCAGCAGTTTAGTAGCGGGCAATCAGCCCCAGCATTTT.